These 16 T cell receptor beta chains originate from one sample sequenced in a study of Tregs in tolerant kidney transplant recipients. Libraries were prepared by immunoSEQ multiplex PCR; TCRdb keeps only in-frame clonotypes and omits some of them. Of 15,000 to 17,000 clones listed, around 90% are singletons. Sequencing used CD8+ T cells from blood. Every receptor here comes from a human donor in good health.

The gene calls are TRBV12-5 and TRBJ2-7; the D gene could be TRBD1 or TRBD2 (5 bases each). The CDR3 sequence is 15 residues long. Between the trimmed V and J ends, which lost 6 bases and 5 bases, there was a span of 20 bases. In germline, CDR1 is LGHNT, CDR2 FRNRAP. In DNA form, the CDR3 reads TGTGCTAGTGGCCCGGGGCTAGCCAGTCTCGACGAGCAGTACTTC. It encodes CASGPGLASLDEQYF.

The rearrangement joins TRBV7-7 to TRBJ2-1, with 7 bases identical to TRBD2. The CDR3 sequence is 13 residues long. The J segment lost 8 bases and the V segment lost 1 base, leaving 2 bases of the junction unmatched. CDR1 is SSHAT and CDR2 is FNYEAQ in the germline V gene (reference sequence). The CDR3 spells CASSLGGGDEQFF. The CDR3 bases are TGTGCCAGCAGCTTAGGGGGGGGAGATGAGCAGTTCTTC.

The genes are TRBV7-6 and TRBJ2-7, with D possibly TRBD1 on 6 matching bases. Trimming removed 6 bases at V and 4 bases at J, with 19 bases between. Germline V CDR1 and CDR2: SGHVS, FNYEAQ. The length of the CDR3 is 15 residues. DNA for the CDR3: TGTGCCAGCAGTCCTTCCCCGACAGGCCCGTACGAGCAGTACTTC. As protein: CASSPSPTGPYEQYF. Using reference TRBV7-6 and TRBJ2-7 for the parts outside the CDR3, the full variable domain is GAGVSQSPRYKVTKRGQDVALRCDPISGHVSLYWYRQALGQGPEFLTYFNYEAQQDKSGLPNDRFSAERPEGSISTLTIQRTEQRDSAMYRCASSPSPTGPYEQYFGPGTRLTVT.

V gene TRBV13 combines with J gene TRBJ1-1; D remains unclear. V was cut by 1 base and J by 5 bases, with 8 bases left in between. CDR1 PRHDT and CDR2 FYEKMQ come from the germline V gene (reference sequence). CDR3 length: 13 amino acids. CDR3 DNA: TGTGCCAGCAGCTTAGCAGGATGGACTGAAGCTTTCTTT. Translating it yields CASSLAGWTEAFF.

The chain carries TRBV6-5 and TRBJ1-1, with 8 bases lining up with TRBD1. From germline, CDR1 is MNHEY and CDR2 SVGAGI. CDR3 length: 15 residues. V was clipped by 6 bases and J by 4 bases; unmatched bases: 10. The CDR3 region has the DNA TGTGCCAGCAGCCGAAGCAGGGGGCTTGCCACTGAAGCTTTCTTT. It specifies CASSRSRGLATEAFF.

The chain employs TRBV7-9 and TRBJ2-7; possible D gene TRBD2, 5 bases. Trimming took 4 bases from V and 1 from J, leaving 14 bases between them. CDR3 length equals 15 residues. Germline V gives CDR1 SEHNR, CDR2 FQNEAQ (reference sequence). The CDR3 is CASSSSSKNSYEQYF. The CDR3 region has the DNA TGTGCCAGCAGCTCGTCTAGCAAAAATTCCTACGAGCAGTACTTC. Based on the CDR3 plus reference TRBV7-9 and TRBJ2-7, the full variable domain is DTGVSQNPRHKITKRGQNVTFRCDPISEHNRLYWYRQTLGQGPEFLTYFQNEAQLEKSRLLSDRFSAERPKGSFSTLEIQRTEQGDSAMYLCASSSSSKNSYEQYFGPGTRLTVT.

A single count supports this clone. V is TRBV5-1 and J is TRBJ2-7; D is uncertain. V lost 1 base to trimming and J lost 4 bases, with 9 bases between them. Germline V CDR1 and CDR2: SGHRS, YFSETQ. The CDR3 is made up of 13 amino acids. The CDR3 reads CASSLRLDYEQYF. CDR3 DNA sequence: TGCGCCAGCAGCTTGAGGCTAGATTACGAGCAGTACTTC.

This chain joins TRBV6-4 and TRBJ1-5; no firm D call. The CDR3 runs to 13 residues. Between the trimmed V and J ends, which lost 3 bases and 3 bases, there was a span of 6 bases. Germline values: CDR1 MRHNA, CDR2 SNTAGT. The CDR3 region has the DNA TGTGCCAGCAGTGAACAGTCCAATCAGCCCCAGCATTTT. This encodes CASSEQSNQPQHF.

The chain is built from TRBV29-1 and TRBJ2-5, with a tentative D call TRBD1 (6 bases). CDR3 size: 14 residues. Germline CDR1 and CDR2: SQVTM and ANQGSEA. The V gene lost 4 bases and the J gene lost 2 bases, with 14 bases spanning the gap. CDR3 DNA sequence: TGCAGCGTTGGAGATTGGGGGCGGCAAGAGACCCAGTACTTC. Its protein product is CSVGDWGRQETQYF.

The chain carries TRBV2 and TRBJ1-4; D remains unclear. V was trimmed by 8 bases and J by 5 bases, leaving 12 bases between them. Germline V CDR1 and CDR2: SNHLY, FYNNEI. The CDR3 is 13 residues long. The chain's CDR3 is CASLVSINEKLFF. In nucleotides, the CDR3 is TGTGCCAGCTTGGTTTCGATCAATGAAAAACTGTTTTTT. Filled out from reference TRBV2 and TRBJ1-4, the complete variable domain reads EPEVTQTPSHQVTQMGQEVILRCVPISNHLYFYWYRQILGQKVEFLVSFYNNEISEKSEIFDDQFSVERPDGSNFTLKIRSTKLEDSAMYFCASLVSINEKLFFGSGTQLSVL.

The V call is TRBV11-2, the J call TRBJ2-7, with D unresolved. The germline V gene encodes CDR1 SGHAT and CDR2 FQNNGV. The V end was cut by 0 bases, the J end by 6 bases, with 9 bases between. The CDR3 runs to 13 residues. The DNA for the CDR3 is TGTGCCAGCAGCTTAGACCATGGCGGCGAGCAGTACTTC. It yields the protein CASSLDHGGEQYF.

V and J are TRBV4-3 and TRBJ2-1; 7 bases are shared with TRBD2. CDR3 size: 17 residues. CDR1 is LGHNA, CDR2 YSLEER, per germline. V dropped 0 bases and J dropped 3; count of bases not matched to a gene: 8. CDR3 loop: CASSQDRRLAYYNEQFF. The CDR3 nucleotides read TGCGCCAGCAGCCAAGATCGGAGACTAGCTTACTACAATGAGCAGTTCTTC.

V gene TRBV6-5 combines with J gene TRBJ2-4, with D possibly matching TRBD1 (6 bases). Trimming took off 8 bases at V and 1 base at J, with 15 bases between the two ends. The CDR3 contains 15 residues. The germline CDR1 and CDR2 sequences are MNHEY and SVGAGI. The CDR3 DNA follows: TGTGCCAGCCAGGTGGGGGCAGACGCCAAAAACATTCAGTACTTC. Amino acid sequence: CASQVGADAKNIQYF.

This chain's CDR3 is CASSKGSEQYF. Written as DNA, the CDR3 is TGTGCCAGCAGCAAGGGTAGCGAGCAGTACTTC. The rearrangement joins TRBV7-6 to TRBJ2-7; D unresolved. Germline CDR1 SGHVS, CDR2 FNYEAQ. CDR3 length: 11 residues. Trimming cost V 5 bases and J 6 bases, with 8 bases left between them.

This chain uses TRBV27 with TRBJ2-7; perhaps TRBD2 as D (5 bases). CDR1 and CDR2 from the germline V gene are MNHEY and SMNVEV (reference sequence). The CDR3 is made up of 15 amino acids. The V and J ends lost 6 bases and 1 base respectively, with 16 bases between them. CDR3 sequence: CASSRSYPGSYEQYF. CDR3 nucleotides: TGTGCCAGCAGCCGCTCGTACCCGGGATCCTACGAGCAGTACTTC.

This chain links TRBV7-6 with TRBJ2-3; D perhaps matches TRBD1 (7 bases). This CDR3 is built from 15 residues. Trimming removed 5 bases at V and 0 bases at J, with 12 bases between. The germline gives CDR1 SGHVS, CDR2 FNYEAQ. The CDR3 DNA sequence: TGTGCCAGCAGCACCAGGGGGGCTAGCACAGATACGCAGTATTTT. It is translated as CASSTRGASTDTQYF. Combining the CDR3 with reference TRBV7-6 and TRBJ2-3 gives the whole variable domain GAGVSQSPRYKVTKRGQDVALRCDPISGHVSLYWYRQALGQGPEFLTYFNYEAQQDKSGLPNDRFSAERPEGSISTLTIQRTEQRDSAMYRCASSTRGASTDTQYFGPGTRLTVL.